These T cell receptor beta chains were read from a single sample in a study of blood T cell repertoires in COVID-19. Profiling relied on immunoSEQ multiplex PCR, and the TCRdb table lists in-frame clones only, not all of them. The data hold more than 50,000 clones, with 74% observed a single time. The sequencing sample was made of peripheral blood. The source of these receptors is a woman at least 80 years old with acute or convalescent COVID-19. Each CDR3 is given with its conserved first and last residue. Each record gives: D gene, CDR3 length, V gene, clone size, J gene, CDR3 DNA, CDR3 protein. The D gene is left open where the match is weak. A clone size is listed for some rows: how often the clone was seen (once, few, many), or a class if it is expanded.

NA	15	TRBV5-4	NA	TRBJ1-1	TGTGCCAGCAGCTTGGCCGCGGCGGCGAACACTGAAGCTTTCTTT	CASSLAAAANTEAFF
TRBD1	12	TRBV27	NA	TRBJ1-1	TGTGCCAGCAGGGGACAGGGTTCGGGAGCTTTCTTT	CASRGQGSGAFF
NA	14	TRBV4-3	NA	TRBJ2-7	TGCGCCAGCAGCCAAGATAGCAGGGGTGGCGAGCAGTACTTC	CASSQDSRGGEQYF
TRBD1	14	TRBV15	NA	TRBJ2-7	TGTGCCACCAGCAGACGACAGGGTGGCTACGAGCAGTACTTC	CATSRRQGGYEQYF
TRBD1	18	TRBV19	NA	TRBJ2-2	TGTGCCAGTAGTGCTGCGTGGACAGGGCCAGTGAACACCGGGGAGCTGTTTTTT	CASSAAWTGPVNTGELFF
TRBD2	15	TRBV19	few	TRBJ2-1	TGTGCCAGTAGTCAAGGGACTAGCGGGAGGACTGAGCAGTTCTTC	CASSQGTSGRTEQFF
NA	12	TRBV12-3/TRBV12-4	NA	TRBJ2-3	TGTGCCAGCAGTTTTCACGAGGATACGCAGTATTTT	CASSFHEDTQYF
NA	13	TRBV6-5	NA	TRBJ2-5	TGTGCCAGCAGTCCGACAGGTTCAGAGACCCAGTACTTC	CASSPTGSETQYF
NA	16	TRBV5-1	many	TRBJ1-3	TGCGCCAGCAGTCAGGCAGGGACTGTCTCTGGAAACACCATATATTTT	CASSQAGTVSGNTIYF
NA	15	TRBV3-1/TRBV3-2	NA	TRBJ2-5	TGTGCCAGCAGCCAAGGGGGAGGACTTTCGGAGACCCAGTACTTC	CASSQGGGLSETQYF
NA	14	TRBV19	few	TRBJ1-4	TGTGCCAGTAGAGCTCAACACCGGGAAGAAAAACTGTTTTTT	CASRAQHREEKLFF
TRBD1	14	TRBV28	NA	TRBJ1-1	TGTGCCTGCGGACAGGGCTACATGAACACTGAAGCTTTCTTT	CACGQGYMNTEAFF
NA	12	TRBV6-5	NA	TRBJ2-7	TGTGCCAGCACCGGGGATTCGGTCGAGCAGTACTTC	CASTGDSVEQYF
TRBD1	12	TRBV6-6	few	TRBJ1-5	TGTGCCATCCGACAGGGAAATCAGCCCCAGCATTTT	CAIRQGNQPQHF
NA	16	TRBV5-5	NA	TRBJ2-1	TGTGCCAGCAGCTTGGATGCAGAAAGCTCCTACAATGAGCAGTTCTTC	CASSLDAESSYNEQFF
NA	14	TRBV24-1	NA	TRBJ2-1	TGTGCCACCAGTTCGGGTGATTGGAACAATGAGCAGTTCTTC	CATSSGDWNNEQFF
NA	20	TRBV3-1/TRBV3-2	NA	TRBJ2-1	TGTGCCAGCAGCCAAGGGCCGGGGATAACCAGGTTTCCCCCCTACAATGAGCAGTTCTTC	CASSQGPGITRFPPYNEQFF
TRBD2	17	TRBV11-2	NA	TRBJ2-1	TGTGCCAGCAGCTTAGTTTCGAGACTAGCGGGAGAGAATGAGCAGTTCTTC	CASSLVSRLAGENEQFF
NA	14	TRBV28	NA	TRBJ2-2	TGTGCCAGCAGTTTACTCCGGAGCACCGGGGAGCTGTTTTTT	CASSLLRSTGELFF
NA	15	TRBV21-1	NA	TRBJ1-5	TGTGCCAGCAGCATTAGGGACAGGGGCAATCAGCCCCAGCATTTT	CASSIRDRGNQPQHF
TRBD2	15	TRBV11-3	few	TRBJ2-1	TGTGCCAGCAGCTCGCTAGCGGGCAACAACAATGAGCAGTTCTTC	CASSSLAGNNNEQFF
NA	14	TRBV28	NA	TRBJ2-7	TGTGCCAGCGACGATCAGGGTGGGGCCTACGAGCAGTACTTC	CASDDQGGAYEQYF
TRBD1	15	TRBV9	NA	TRBJ1-4	TGTGCCAGCAGCGTCGGGACAGGAATTAATGAAAAACTGTTTTTT	CASSVGTGINEKLFF
NA	14	TRBV19	NA	TRBJ2-2	TGTGCCAGTACCCCGGCAGGGGTGGACGGGGAGCTGTTTTTT	CASTPAGVDGELFF
TRBD1	15	TRBV5-1	NA	TRBJ2-7	TGCGCCAGCAGCTTGCGGACAGGGGAGAAAAGCGAGCAGTACTTC	CASSLRTGEKSEQYF
TRBD2	15	TRBV6-2/TRBV6-3	NA	TRBJ2-1	TGTGCCAGCAGTTGGGGACTAGGGAGCTACAATGAGCAGTTCTTC	CASSWGLGSYNEQFF
NA	14	TRBV24-1	once	TRBJ2-5	TGTGCCACCAGTGACCGAGGTAATGTTCGGACCCAGTACTTC	CATSDRGNVRTQYF
NA	15	TRBV19	NA	TRBJ1-6	TGTGCCAGTAGTACCTACAGGGCCCCGAATTCACCCCTCCACTTT	CASSTYRAPNSPLHF